The next 8 T cell receptor beta chains were all read from a single sample in a study of T cells of healthy individuals. TCRdb reprocessed the 5' RACE reads via MiXCR and lists one record per CDR3 protein. The data hold around 63,000 distinct CDR3 sequences, with 15% to 20% observed a single time. These receptors all come from a human donor in good health.

This clonotype was counted at least ten times. This sequence joins TRBV10-3 and TRBJ1-4; D remains ambiguous. CDR3 length: 15 amino acids. CDR1 is ENHRY, CDR2 SYGVKD, per germline. V lost 2 bases to trimming and J lost 3 bases, with 10 bases between them. CDR3 bases: TGTGCCATCAGTGAGAGGGAAGGAGCTAATGAAAAACTGTTTTTT. This translates into CAISEREGANEKLFF.

This clonotype has only a few counts. The V and J genes are TRBV6-6 and TRBJ2-1; 7 bases map to TRBD2. J gave up 6 bases and V 0 bases, and 5 bases lay outside the gene matches. The CDR3 has 15 amino acids. CDR1 is MNHNY and CDR2 is SVGAGI in the germline V gene (reference sequence). This chain's CDR3 is CASSYSGTNLNEQFF. The CDR3 nucleotides read TGTGCCAGCAGTTACTCCGGGACTAACCTCAATGAGCAGTTCTTC.

This clonotype appeared many times. The chain uses TRBV12-3 or TRBV12-4 and TRBJ2-1; 8 positions agree with TRBD2. V shed 0 bases, J shed 5 bases, and the junction held 6 bases outside the gene matches. The CDR3 runs to 16 residues. The CDR3 is CASSLAQAGADNEQFF. CDR3 nucleotides: TGTGCCAGCAGTTTAGCTCAAGCGGGGGCGGACAATGAGCAGTTCTTC.

The CDR3 loop reads CASSPVSGSSYNEQFF. As DNA, the CDR3 is TGTGCCAGCTCGCCCGTTAGCGGGAGCTCCTACAATGAGCAGTTCTTC. J is TRBJ2-1 and V is TRBV18; 9 bases line up with TRBD2. Trimming removed 6 bases from V and 0 bases from J; junction bases left unmatched: 6. Germline V gene sequence: CDR1 KGHSH, CDR2 LQKENI. The CDR3 is 16 amino acids.

The chain joins TRBV5-1 to TRBJ2-7; D is undetermined. CDR3 size: 14 residues. V gave up 4 bases and J gave up 5 bases, with 16 bases separating them. Per germline, CDR1 SGHRS and CDR2 YFSETQ. This CDR3 is CASSRPSPADEQYF. The CDR3 region has the DNA TGCGCCAGCAGCCGTCCCTCCCCCGCCGACGAGCAGTACTTC.

Note on this clonotype: This may come from a read error, since a much larger clone is one base off. The chain uses TRBV28 and TRBJ2-7, with D perhaps TRBD1 (6 bases). CDR3 length: 11 residues. CDR1 is MDHEN and CDR2 is SYDVKM in the germline V gene. The V end lost 5 bases, the J end lost 5 bases, and 7 bases lay between the germline ends. The CDR3 spells CASSNRDEQYF. The CDR3 DNA reads TGTGCCAGCAGTAACAGGGACGAGCAGTACTTC.

This clonotype appeared a few times. The chain joins TRBV20-1 to TRBJ2-2; 9 bases are shared with TRBD2. The junction had 7 bases not matched to a gene; V was cut back by 2 bases and J by 6 bases. CDR3 length equals 15 residues. Per the germline V gene, CDR1 is DFQATT and CDR2 is SNEGSKA (reference sequence). DNA of the CDR3: TGCAGTGCTAGAATAGCGGGAGTAGATCCCGGGGAGCTGTTTTTT. Protein product: CSARIAGVDPGELFF.

The table lists this clonotype with a few counts. The V and J genes are TRBV7-8 and TRBJ2-1; D ambiguous. Germline assignment: CDR1 SGHVS and CDR2 FQNEAQ. CDR3 size: 16 residues. V shed 2 bases and J shed 0 bases, with 11 bases lying between them. The CDR3 DNA reads TGTGCCAGCAGCTTAACACGGATAAGCTCCTACAATGAGCAGTTCTTC. This gives the protein CASSLTRISSYNEQFF.